This T cell receptor beta chain originates from a study of blood T cell repertoires in COVID-19. Background on the study: COVID-19 samples, acute and convalescent, were from the United States, Italy and Spain. Nucleic acid was either cDNA or gDNA, and it came from T cells, B-cell-depleted T cells, or PBMCs.

The CDR3 loop spans 16 amino acids. The germline V gene encodes CDR1 MGHRA and CDR2 YSYEKL. The germline V and J ends were trimmed by 0 bases and 4 bases, with 12 bases remaining between them. In the authors' workflow: Estimates of nucleated cell counts were drawn from the amplification of reference gene primers. The assay was immunoSEQ multiplex PCR, and TCRdb's table has in-frame clones only and misses some. That table supplies the V and J calls and clone size; D and trimming were determined from the DNA. Of under 200,000 clones listed, around 83% are singletons. This sequence originates from an elderly woman with acute or convalescent COVID-19. The sample taken for sequencing was peripheral blood. J is TRBJ1-4 and V is TRBV4-1, with D uncertain. In nucleotides, the CDR3 is TGCGCCAGCAGCCAAGATGAATTGGGCCTTAATGAAAAACTGTTTTTT. It codes for CASSQDELGLNEKLFF.